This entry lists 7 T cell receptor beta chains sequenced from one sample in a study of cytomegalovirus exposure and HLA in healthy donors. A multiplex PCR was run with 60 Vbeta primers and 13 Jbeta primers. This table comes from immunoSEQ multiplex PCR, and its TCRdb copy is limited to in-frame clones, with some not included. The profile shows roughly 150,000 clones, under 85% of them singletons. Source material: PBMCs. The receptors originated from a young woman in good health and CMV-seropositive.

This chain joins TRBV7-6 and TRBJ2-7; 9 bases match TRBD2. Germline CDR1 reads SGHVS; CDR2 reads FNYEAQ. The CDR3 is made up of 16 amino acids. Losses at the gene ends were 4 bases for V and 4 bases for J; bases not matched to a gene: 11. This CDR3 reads CASSSSGLALGYEQYF. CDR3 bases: TGTGCCAGCAGCTCGTCGGGACTAGCTCTGGGGTACGAGCAGTACTTC.

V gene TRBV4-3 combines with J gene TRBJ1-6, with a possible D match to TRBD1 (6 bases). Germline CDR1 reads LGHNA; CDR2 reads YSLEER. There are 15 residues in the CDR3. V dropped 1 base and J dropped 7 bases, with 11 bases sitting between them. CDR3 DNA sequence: TGCGCCAGCAGCCAAGGGGGGGGCGGGAATTCACCCCTCCACTTT. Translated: CASSQGGGGNSPLHF.

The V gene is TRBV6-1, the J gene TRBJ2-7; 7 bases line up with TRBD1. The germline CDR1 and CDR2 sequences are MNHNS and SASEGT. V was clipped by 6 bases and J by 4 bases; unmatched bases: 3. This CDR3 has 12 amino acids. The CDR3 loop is CASRMGQYEQYF. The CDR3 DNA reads TGTGCCAGCAGGATGGGACAGTACGAGCAGTACTTC.

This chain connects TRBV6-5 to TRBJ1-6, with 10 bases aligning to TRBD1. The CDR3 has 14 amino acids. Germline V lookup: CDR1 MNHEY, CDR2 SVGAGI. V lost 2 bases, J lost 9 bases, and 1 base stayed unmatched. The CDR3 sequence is CASSYDRGPSPLHF. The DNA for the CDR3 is TGTGCCAGCAGTTACGACAGGGGGCCTTCACCCCTCCACTTT.

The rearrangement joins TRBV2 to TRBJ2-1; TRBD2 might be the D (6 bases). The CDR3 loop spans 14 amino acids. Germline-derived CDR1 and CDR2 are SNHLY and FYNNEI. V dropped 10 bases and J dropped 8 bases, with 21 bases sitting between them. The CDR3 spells CATKTLGGEDEQFF. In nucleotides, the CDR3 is TGTGCCACCAAAACCCTGGGGGGTGAAGATGAGCAGTTCTTC.

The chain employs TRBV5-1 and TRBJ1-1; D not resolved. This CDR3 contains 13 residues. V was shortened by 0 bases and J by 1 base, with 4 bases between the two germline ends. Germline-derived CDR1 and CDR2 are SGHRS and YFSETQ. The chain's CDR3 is CASSLGRNTEAFF. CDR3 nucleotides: TGCGCCAGCAGCTTGGGCAGGAACACTGAAGCTTTCTTT.

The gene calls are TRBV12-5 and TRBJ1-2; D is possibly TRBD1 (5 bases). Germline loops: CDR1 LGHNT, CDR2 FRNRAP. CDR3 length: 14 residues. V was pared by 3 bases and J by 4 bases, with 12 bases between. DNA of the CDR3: TGTGCTAGTGGTTTAGGGGAGGGGTTCTATGGCTACACCTTC. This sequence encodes CASGLGEGFYGYTF. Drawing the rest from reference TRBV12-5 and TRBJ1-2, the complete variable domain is DARVTQTPRHKVTEMGQEVTMRCQPILGHNTVFWYRQTMMQGLELLAYFRNRAPLDDSGMPKDRFSAEMPDATLATLKIQPSEPRDSAVYFCASGLGEGFYGYTFGSGTRLTVV.